These T cell receptor beta chains were read from a single sample in a study of shared clonotypes between healthy human individuals. Measured with immunoSEQ multiplex PCR; TCRdb has only the in-frame clones, and not every one. The table shows some 1.5 million clones, with 95% to 99% occurring only once. The source material was naive CD4+ T cells sorted from blood. These receptors came from a man aged 25 to 45 in good health. CDR3s include the opening cysteine and the closing phenylalanine or tryptophan. D genes are given only for firm matches.

cdr3_length	v_call	j_call	d_call	cdr3_aa	cdr3_nt
15	TRBV29-1	TRBJ2-1	TRBD1	CSATGGLNPYNEQFF	TGCAGCGCCACAGGGGGCCTTAACCCTTACAATGAGCAGTTCTTC
14	TRBV6-6	TRBJ1-4	.	CASSYRGGNEKLFF	TGTGCCAGCAGTTACCGGGGCGGGAATGAAAAACTGTTTTTT
14	TRBV5-5	TRBJ2-7	.	CASSLASGSYEQYF	TGTGCCAGCAGCTTGGCGTCGGGCTCCTACGAGCAGTACTTC
14	TRBV7-9	TRBJ2-7	.	CASSSPGRAYEQYF	TGTGCCAGCAGCTCCCCCGGACGAGCCTACGAGCAGTACTTC
14	TRBV5-5	TRBJ2-7	TRBD1	CASSPRTGVGEQYF	TGTGCCAGCAGCCCTAGGACAGGGGTCGGCGAGCAGTACTTC
13	TRBV7-7	TRBJ2-5	TRBD1	CASSQDRAETQYF	TGTGCTAGCAGTCAGGACAGGGCTGAGACCCAGTACTTC
15	TRBV30	TRBJ2-5	TRBD2	CAWRAGTSGPETQYF	TGTGCCTGGAGGGCCGGGACTAGCGGTCCAGAGACCCAGTACTTC
14	TRBV5-1	TRBJ1-4	.	CASSLEQGGEKLFF	TGCGCCAGCAGCTTGGAGCAGGGAGGTGAAAAACTGTTTTTT
14	TRBV2	TRBJ2-7	.	CASSDLGRGYEQYF	TGTGCCAGCAGTGATTTGGGCAGGGGCTACGAGCAGTACTTC
18	TRBV6-1	TRBJ1-5	.	CASSDPPPRKPLNQPQHF	TGTGCCAGCAGTGACCCCCCGCCGCGCAAGCCCCTCAATCAGCCCCAGCATTTT
15	TRBV5-5	TRBJ1-1	.	CASSGKTAAGAEAFF	TGTGCCAGCAGCGGAAAGACTGCGGCAGGAGCTGAAGCTTTCTTT
15	TRBV11-2	TRBJ2-5	.	CASSLDPGRQETQYF	TGTGCCAGCAGCTTAGATCCTGGTAGGCAAGAGACCCAGTACTTC
11	TRBV20-1	TRBJ2-3	.	CSARVADTQYF	TGCAGTGCTAGGGTCGCAGATACGCAGTATTTT
15	TRBV9	TRBJ2-1	.	CASSETARRYNEQFF	TGTGCCAGCAGCGAGACGGCGCGGCGTTACAATGAGCAGTTCTTC
12	TRBV5-5	TRBJ2-1	.	CASTEVAIEQFF	TGTGCCAGCACCGAAGTCGCCATCGAGCAGTTCTTC
13	TRBV11-2	TRBJ2-7	TRBD2	CATALREEREQYF	TGTGCCACCGCATTGCGGGAGGAGCGCGAGCAGTACTTC
15	TRBV5-4	TRBJ2-1	.	CASSLVGVTGNEQFF	TGTGCCAGCAGCTTGGTGGGAGTAACCGGCAATGAGCAGTTCTTC
13	TRBV28	TRBJ2-7	.	CASSSHRLREQYF	TGTGCCAGCAGCTCACATAGGCTGAGGGAGCAGTACTTC
15	TRBV2	TRBJ1-5	.	CASGRSTVGNQPQHF	TGTGCCAGCGGAAGAAGTACAGTCGGTAATCAGCCCCAGCATTTT
11	TRBV6-5	TRBJ2-1	TRBD2	CASSWGGEQFF	TGTGCCAGCAGTTGGGGGGGTGAGCAGTTCTTC
14	TRBV5-4	TRBJ2-7	.	CASSFPDSPYEQYF	TGTGCCAGCAGCTTTCCGGACAGCCCCTACGAGCAGTACTTC
15	TRBV28	TRBJ2-5	TRBD2	CASKPSGRGGETQYF	TGTGCCAGCAAGCCTAGCGGGAGGGGGGGAGAGACCCAGTACTTC